The entry that follows covers one TCR beta chain sequence. Its target is not known. The sample is drawn from a study of T-cell memory formation after mild COVID-19. Turning to the study itself: Clusters of TCRs were largely donor specific. Study observations and caveats: Mainly in CM and EM were contracting CD4+ clones; CD8+ were in EMRA.

CDR1 is SGDLS and CDR2 is YYNGEE in the germline V gene. The ends were cut back, 7 bases at V and 7 bases at J, with 8 bases in the middle. The CDR3 covers 10 residues. The authors produced TCR alpha and TCR beta cDNA libraries with sample barcodes and UMIs by 5'RACE using constant-segment primers. From the 5' RACE reads, TCRdb called clonotypes with MiXCR, one entry per CDR3 protein. The sample yields hundreds of thousands of distinct CDR3 sequences, about an eighth seen once. This TCR derives from a man aged 18 to 30 who had mild COVID-19 (a few samples of this study predate the infection). Cell type and time point are not known. The material sequenced was PBMCs or a T cell subset sorted from them (not recorded which). The gene calls are TRBV9 and TRBJ1-1; D might be TRBD1 (5 bases). DNA for the CDR3: TGTGCCAGCGGGGCAGGTGAAGCTTTCTTT. Residues: CASGAGEAFF.